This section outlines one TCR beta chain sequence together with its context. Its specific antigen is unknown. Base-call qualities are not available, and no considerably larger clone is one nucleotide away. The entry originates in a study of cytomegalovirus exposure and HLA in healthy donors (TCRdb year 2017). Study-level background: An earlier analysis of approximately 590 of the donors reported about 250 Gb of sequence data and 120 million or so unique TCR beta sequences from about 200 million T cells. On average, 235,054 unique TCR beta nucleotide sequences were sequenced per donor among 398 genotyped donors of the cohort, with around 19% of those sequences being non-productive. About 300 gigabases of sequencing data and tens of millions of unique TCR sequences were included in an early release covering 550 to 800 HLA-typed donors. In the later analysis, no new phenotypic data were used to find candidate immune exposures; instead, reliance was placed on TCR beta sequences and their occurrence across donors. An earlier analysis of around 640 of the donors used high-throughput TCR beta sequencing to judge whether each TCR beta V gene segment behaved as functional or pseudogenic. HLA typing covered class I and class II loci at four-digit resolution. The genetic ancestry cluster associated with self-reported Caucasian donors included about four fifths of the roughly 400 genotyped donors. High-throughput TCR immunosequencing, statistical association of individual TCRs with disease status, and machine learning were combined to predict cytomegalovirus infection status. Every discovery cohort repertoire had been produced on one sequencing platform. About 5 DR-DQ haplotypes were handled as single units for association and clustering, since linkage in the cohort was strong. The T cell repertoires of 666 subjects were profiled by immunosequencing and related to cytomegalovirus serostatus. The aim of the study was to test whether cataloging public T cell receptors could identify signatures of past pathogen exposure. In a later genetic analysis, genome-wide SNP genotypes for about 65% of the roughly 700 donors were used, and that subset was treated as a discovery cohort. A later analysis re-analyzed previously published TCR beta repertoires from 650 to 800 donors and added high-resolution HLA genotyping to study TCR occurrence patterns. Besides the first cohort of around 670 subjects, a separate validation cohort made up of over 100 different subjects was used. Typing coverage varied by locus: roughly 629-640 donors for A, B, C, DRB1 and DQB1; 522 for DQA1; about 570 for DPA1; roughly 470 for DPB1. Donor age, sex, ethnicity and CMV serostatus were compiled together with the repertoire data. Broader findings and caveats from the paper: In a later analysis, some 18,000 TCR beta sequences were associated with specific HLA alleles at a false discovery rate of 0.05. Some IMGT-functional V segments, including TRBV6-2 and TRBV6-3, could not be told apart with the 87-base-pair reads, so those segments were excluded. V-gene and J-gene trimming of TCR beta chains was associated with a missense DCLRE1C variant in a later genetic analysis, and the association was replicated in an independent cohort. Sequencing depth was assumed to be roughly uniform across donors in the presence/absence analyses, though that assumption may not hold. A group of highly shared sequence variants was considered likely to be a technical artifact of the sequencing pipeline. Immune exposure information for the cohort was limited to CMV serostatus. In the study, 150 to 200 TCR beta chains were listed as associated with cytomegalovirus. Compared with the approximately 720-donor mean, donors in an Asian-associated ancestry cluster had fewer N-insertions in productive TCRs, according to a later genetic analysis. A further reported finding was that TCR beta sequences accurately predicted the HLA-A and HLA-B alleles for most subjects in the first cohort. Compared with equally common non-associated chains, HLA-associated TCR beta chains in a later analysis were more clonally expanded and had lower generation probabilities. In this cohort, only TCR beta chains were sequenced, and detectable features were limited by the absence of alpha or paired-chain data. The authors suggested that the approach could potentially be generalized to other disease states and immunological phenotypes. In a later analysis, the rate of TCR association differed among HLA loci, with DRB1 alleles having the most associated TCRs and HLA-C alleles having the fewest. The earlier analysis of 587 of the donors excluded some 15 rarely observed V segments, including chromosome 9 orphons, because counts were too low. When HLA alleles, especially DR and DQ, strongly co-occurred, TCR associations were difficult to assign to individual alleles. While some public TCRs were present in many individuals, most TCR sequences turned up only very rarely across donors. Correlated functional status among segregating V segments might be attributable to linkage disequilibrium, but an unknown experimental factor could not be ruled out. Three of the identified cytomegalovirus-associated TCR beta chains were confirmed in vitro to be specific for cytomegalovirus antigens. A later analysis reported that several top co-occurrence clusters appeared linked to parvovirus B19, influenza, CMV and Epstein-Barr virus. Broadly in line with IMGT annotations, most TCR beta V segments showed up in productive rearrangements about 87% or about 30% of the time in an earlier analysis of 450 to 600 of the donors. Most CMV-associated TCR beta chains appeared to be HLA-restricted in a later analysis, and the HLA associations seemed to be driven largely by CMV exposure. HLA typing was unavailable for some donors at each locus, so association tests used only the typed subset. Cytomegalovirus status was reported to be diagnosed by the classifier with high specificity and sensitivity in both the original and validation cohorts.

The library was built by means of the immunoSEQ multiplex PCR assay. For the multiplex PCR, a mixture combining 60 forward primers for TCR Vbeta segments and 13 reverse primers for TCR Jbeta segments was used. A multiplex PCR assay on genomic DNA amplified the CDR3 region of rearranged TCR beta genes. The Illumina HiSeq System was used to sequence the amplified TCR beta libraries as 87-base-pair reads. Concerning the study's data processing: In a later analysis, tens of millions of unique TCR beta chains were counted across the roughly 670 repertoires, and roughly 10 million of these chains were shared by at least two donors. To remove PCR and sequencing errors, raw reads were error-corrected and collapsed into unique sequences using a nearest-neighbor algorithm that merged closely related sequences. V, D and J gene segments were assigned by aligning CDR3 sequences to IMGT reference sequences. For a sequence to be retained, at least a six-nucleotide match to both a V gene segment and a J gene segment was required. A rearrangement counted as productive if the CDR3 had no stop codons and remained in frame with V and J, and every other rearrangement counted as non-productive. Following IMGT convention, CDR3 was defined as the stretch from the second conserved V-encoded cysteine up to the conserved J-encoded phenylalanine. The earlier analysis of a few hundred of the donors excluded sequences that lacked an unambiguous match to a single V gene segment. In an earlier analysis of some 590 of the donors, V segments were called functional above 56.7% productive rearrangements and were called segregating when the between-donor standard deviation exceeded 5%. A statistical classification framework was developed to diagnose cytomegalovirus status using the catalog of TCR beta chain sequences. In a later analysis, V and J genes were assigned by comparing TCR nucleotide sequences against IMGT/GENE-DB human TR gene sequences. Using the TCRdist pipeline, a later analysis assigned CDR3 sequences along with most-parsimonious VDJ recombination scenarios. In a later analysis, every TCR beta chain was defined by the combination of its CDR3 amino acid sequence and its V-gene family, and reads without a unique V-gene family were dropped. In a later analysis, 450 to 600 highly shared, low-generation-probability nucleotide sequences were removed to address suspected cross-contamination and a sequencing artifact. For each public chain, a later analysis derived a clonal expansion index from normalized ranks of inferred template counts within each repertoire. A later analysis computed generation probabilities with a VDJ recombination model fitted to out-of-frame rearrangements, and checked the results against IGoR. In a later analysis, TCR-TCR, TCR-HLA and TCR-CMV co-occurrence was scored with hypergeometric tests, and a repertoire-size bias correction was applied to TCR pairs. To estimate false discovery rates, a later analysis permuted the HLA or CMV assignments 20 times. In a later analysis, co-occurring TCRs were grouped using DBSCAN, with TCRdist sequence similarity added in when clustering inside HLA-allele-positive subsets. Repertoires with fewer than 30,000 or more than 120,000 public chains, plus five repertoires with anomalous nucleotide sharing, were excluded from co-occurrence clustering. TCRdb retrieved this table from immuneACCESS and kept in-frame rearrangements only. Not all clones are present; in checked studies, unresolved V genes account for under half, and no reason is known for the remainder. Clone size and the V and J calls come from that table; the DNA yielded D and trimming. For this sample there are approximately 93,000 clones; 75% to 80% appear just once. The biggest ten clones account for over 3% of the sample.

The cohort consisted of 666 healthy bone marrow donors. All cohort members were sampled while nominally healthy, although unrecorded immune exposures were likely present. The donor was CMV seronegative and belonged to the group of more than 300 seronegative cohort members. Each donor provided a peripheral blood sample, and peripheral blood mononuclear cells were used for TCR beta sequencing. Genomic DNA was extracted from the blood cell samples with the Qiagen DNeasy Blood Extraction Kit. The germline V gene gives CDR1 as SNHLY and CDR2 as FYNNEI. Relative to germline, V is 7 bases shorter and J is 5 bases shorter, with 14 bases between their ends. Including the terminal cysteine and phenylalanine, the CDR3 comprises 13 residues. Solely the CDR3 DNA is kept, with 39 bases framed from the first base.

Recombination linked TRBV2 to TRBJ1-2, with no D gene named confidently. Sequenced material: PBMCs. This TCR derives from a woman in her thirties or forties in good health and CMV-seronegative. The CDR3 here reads CASKPVRSYGYTF. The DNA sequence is TGTGCCAGCAAACCCGTGCGTTCATATGGCTACACCTTC.